The T cell receptor beta chain described here comes from a study of identical twins. J gave up 6 bases and V 4 bases, and 18 bases lay outside the gene matches. Looked up from germline, CDR1 is MGHDK and CDR2 is SYGVNS. The CDR3 is made up of 18 amino acids. Study results and limitations: With abundant cord blood beta clonotypes, insertions were fewer; memory repertoires showed no such pattern. One should note that invariant MAIT and iNKT cells could partly confound zero-insertion analyses.

This clonotype was detected only a few times. The antigen remains undetermined. One entry per CDR3 protein, called by TCRdb with MiXCR from the 5' RACE reads. The data hold 600,000 to 700,000 distinct CDR3 sequences, with 21% observed a single time. These data also formed part of another study, on T cells expressing NK-cell markers. That paper adds: Several experiments confined sorting to alpha-beta TCR T cells with an anti-gamma-delta TCR antibody. The CD3+CD56-NKG2C+ fraction of a handful of donors was also led by these clonotypes.

The TCR was taken from a woman younger than 30 in good health. Sequences were obtained from PBMCs. This chain connects TRBV25-1 to TRBJ2-1; 7 nucleotides agree with TRBD2. The CDR3 reads CASSAWKGLAAASNEQFF. CDR3 nucleotides: TGTGCCAGCAGTGCCTGGAAGGGGCTAGCGGCGGCCTCCAATGAGCAGTTCTTC.